What follows are 9 T cell receptor beta chains derived from one specimen sequenced in a study of blood T cell repertoires in COVID-19. TCRdb's copy holds only in-frame clones and misses some; the assay was immunoSEQ multiplex PCR. The sample includes about 270,000 clones, about 89% of them seen just once. Sample: peripheral blood. The receptor set was obtained from a man between 40 and 49 years old with active or convalescent COVID-19.

The chain has TRBV5-1 and TRBJ1-3, with D unresolved. V dropped 0 bases and J dropped 4 bases, with 11 bases sitting between them. This CDR3 region has 15 residues. The germline CDR1 and CDR2 sequences are SGHRS and YFSETQ. The DNA for the CDR3 is TGCGCCAGCAGCTTGGACCACACGCGGGGAAACACCATATATTTT. It yields the protein CASSLDHTRGNTIYF.

The gene calls are TRBV10-1 and TRBJ1-1; D is uncertain. The CDR3 extends over 14 amino acids. The V end was cut by 6 bases, the J end by 2 bases, with 13 bases between. CDR1 is WNHNN and CDR2 is SYGVQD in the germline V gene (reference sequence). The CDR3 DNA is TGCGCCAGCAGATCAACCGGGAGTAACACTGAAGCTTTCTTT. This sequence encodes CASRSTGSNTEAFF.

V usage is TRBV5-8 and J usage is TRBJ1-2; 8 positions match TRBD1. J lost 2 bases, V lost 4 bases, and 7 bases had no gene match. Germline CDR1 reads SGHTS; CDR2 reads YDEGEE. The CDR3 sequence is 15 residues long. Here the CDR3 reads CASSPRDRRNYGYTF. Written as DNA, the CDR3 is TGTGCCAGCAGCCCCCGGGACAGGAGGAACTATGGCTACACCTTC. Based on the CDR3 plus reference TRBV5-8 and TRBJ1-2, the full variable domain is EAGVTQSPTHLIKTRGQQATLRCSPISGHTSVYWYQQALGLGLQFLLWYDEGEERNRGNFPPRFSGRQFPNYSSELNVNALELEDSALYLCASSPRDRRNYGYTFGSGTRLTVV.

The J gene is TRBJ1-5, the V gene TRBV30, with no clear D. The V end was cut by 0 bases, the J end by 6 bases, with 6 bases between. The CDR3 is 12 amino acids. In germline, CDR1 is GTSNPN, CDR2 SVGIG (reference sequence). The CDR3 sequence: CAWSVNFQPQHF. Written as DNA, the CDR3 is TGTGCCTGGAGTGTTAATTTTCAGCCCCAGCATTTT. The full variable domain, in which reference TRBV30 and TRBJ1-5 provide the parts outside the CDR3, is SQTIHQWPATLVQPVGSPLSLECTVEGTSNPNLYWYRQAAGRGLQLLFYSVGIGQISSEVPQNLSASRPQDRQFILSSKKLLLSDSGFYLCAWSVNFQPQHFGDGTRLSIL.

The V and J genes are TRBV11-2 and TRBJ1-4; D gene uncertain. Germline CDR1 and CDR2: SGHAT and FQNNGV. The CDR3 contains 16 residues. Trimming stripped 8 bases from V and 8 bases from J, with 24 bases between. The CDR3 reads CASGPGSGLLGEKLFF. The DNA for the CDR3 is TGTGCCAGCGGCCCCGGGTCGGGTCTCCTAGGCGAAAAACTGTTTTTT.

The gene calls are TRBV6-5 and TRBJ1-2, with TRBD1 identical over 7 bases. Germline values: CDR1 MNHEY, CDR2 SVGAGI. The CDR3 has 15 residues. Germline trimming cut 5 bases from V and 0 bases from J; bases unmatched to any gene: 6. The CDR3 DNA is TGTGCCAGCAGTCAGGGGGTGTCAGCTAACTATGGCTACACCTTC. Translated, it gives CASSQGVSANYGYTF.

The chain recombines TRBV4-1 with TRBJ2-5, with D tentatively TRBD2 (6 bases). There are 14 residues in the CDR3. Between the trimmed V and J ends, which lost 6 bases and 8 bases, there was a span of 19 bases. Germline CDR1 and CDR2: MGHRA and YSYEKL. CDR3 sequence (DNA): TGCGCCAGCAGTCTGCGGGCGGAGGGGAGCACCCAGTACTTC. This codes for CASSLRAEGSTQYF.

This clone was counted a single time. CDR3: CASSLLVQGGNTQYF. The CDR3 nucleotides are TGTGCCAGCAGTTTACTAGTTCAGGGTGGGAATACGCAGTATTTT. This sequence joins TRBV28 and TRBJ2-3; D is possibly TRBD1 (5 bases). The length of the CDR3 is 15 residues. With 2 bases removed from V and 7 bases from J, the gap between germline ends came to 16 bases. Looked up from germline, CDR1 is MDHEN and CDR2 is SYDVKM. The entire variable domain, with the rest obtained from reference TRBV28 and TRBJ2-3, is as follows: DVKVTQSSRYLVKRTGEKVFLECVQDMDHENMFWYRQDPGLGLRLIYFSYDVKMKEKGDIPEGYSVSREKKERFSLILESASTNQTSMYLCASSLLVQGGNTQYFGPGTRLTVL.

As regards this clone: Other nucleotide sequences in the sample specify the same CDR3. The chain couples TRBV5-4 to TRBJ1-4; 11 nucleotides align to TRBD1. Germline CDR1 and CDR2: SGHNT and YYREEE (reference sequence). V lost 0 bases, J lost 8 bases, and 3 bases stayed unmatched. The CDR3 runs to 15 residues. The CDR3 DNA follows: TGTGCCAGCAGCTTGGCCGGGACAGGGGGGGAAAAACTGTTTTTT. Its translation is CASSLAGTGGEKLFF.